The rows below give T cell receptor beta chains drawn from one sample of a study of Graves' ophthalmopathy and Graves' hyperthyroidism. TCRdb ran MiXCR on the multiplex PCR reads and lists one entry per CDR3 protein. The sample has about 740,000 distinct CDR3 sequences, roughly two fifths seen once; the top ten hold roughly 46%. Sequencing was performed on peripheral blood. The source is an adult man with Graves' ophthalmopathy. Both conserved end residues are part of each CDR3. The order of the fields is CDR3 protein, V gene.

CDR3aa: CASSLMGGAGEKLFF
v_gene: TRBV11-2

CDR3aa: CASSRGQEAPLHF
v_gene: TRBV2

CDR3aa: CASSRVSGRALYEQYF
v_gene: TRBV12-3/TRBV12-4

CDR3aa: CASSDRGDIGSPLHF
v_gene: TRBV10-3

CDR3aa: CASSDGPGEQYF
v_gene: TRBV10-2

CDR3aa: CASSYNGAGTGAQYF
v_gene: TRBV25-1

CDR3aa: CASTKAGGGHEQYF
v_gene: TRBV12-3/TRBV12-4

CDR3aa: CASRPSPGSGANVLTF
v_gene: TRBV10-2

CDR3aa: CASSNSRLNYGYTF
v_gene: TRBV25-1

CDR3aa: CASSFGQSLLLETQYF
v_gene: TRBV7-9

CDR3aa: CASSDPYRAQETQYF
v_gene: TRBV5-1

CDR3aa: CSAIGGGYGYTF
v_gene: TRBV29-1

CDR3aa: CASSLRGQDYGYTF
v_gene: TRBV13

CDR3aa: CASSYSRVGSPLHF
v_gene: TRBV10-3

CDR3aa: CASRRTGFSGEKLFF
v_gene: TRBV6-5

CDR3aa: CASKPRSGGVYEQYF
v_gene: TRBV5-1

CDR3aa: CAISGDRGSYEQYF
v_gene: TRBV10-3

CDR3aa: CASSNRQGASTEAFF
v_gene: TRBV9

CDR3aa: CASSTSDGYEQYF
v_gene: TRBV19

CDR3aa: CSARKEDSYEQYF
v_gene: TRBV20-1

CDR3aa: CASSLTMGGVSTGELFF
v_gene: TRBV25-1

CDR3aa: CSVRPGYEQYF
v_gene: TRBV29-1

CDR3aa: CSVERHHSSGTGGILGGYTF
v_gene: TRBV29-1

CDR3aa: CAISLRTGVNYGYTF
v_gene: TRBV10-3

CDR3aa: CASYNPGNTEAFF
v_gene: TRBV25-1

CDR3aa: CASSEGYSAYYGYTF
v_gene: TRBV6-5